A single sample gave rise to the 25 T cell receptor beta chains below, sequenced in a study of PD-1 blockade in classical Hodgkin lymphoma. The protocol was immunoSEQ multiplex PCR, while the TCRdb copy is restricted to in-frame clones and leaves out a portion. Of about 98,000 clones listed, 81% are singletons. Following autologous stem cell transplantation, relapse occurred in every patient, and exposure to brentuximab vedotin varied. This material consisted of peripheral blood mononuclear cells (PBMCs), taken before the second cycle of nivolumab. Receptors originate from a human donor with classical Hodgkin lymphoma.

This chain joins TRBV18 and TRBJ1-1; TRBD1 might be the D (5 bases). The CDR3 spans 14 residues. Germline V lookup: CDR1 KGHSH, CDR2 LQKENI. V was cut by 4 bases and J by 1 base, with 10 bases left in between. The CDR3 protein is CASSLSGQNTEAFF. For the CDR3, the DNA is TGTGCCAGCTCACTTAGTGGACAGAACACTGAAGCTTTCTTT.

The rearrangement links TRBV7-9 to TRBJ1-1, with D uncertain. This CDR3 comprises 13 residues. V was pared by 8 bases and J by 2 bases, with 12 bases between. Germline assignment: CDR1 SEHNR and CDR2 FQNEAQ (reference sequence). DNA for the CDR3: TGTGCCAGCCGGCGGGCTTCCAACACTGAAGCTTTCTTT. Protein product: CASRRASNTEAFF.

This clone was seen once. J is TRBJ2-1 and V is TRBV18; 13 bases match TRBD2. The CDR3 spans 15 residues. Germline values: CDR1 KGHSH, CDR2 LQKENI. V lost 2 bases to trimming and J lost 9 bases; unmatched junction nucleotides: 4. Written as DNA, the CDR3 is TGTGCCAGCTCACCAGGACTAGCGGGAGATCTTGAGCAGTTCTTC. This sequence encodes CASSPGLAGDLEQFF.

This clone was recorded a few times. The chain joins TRBV5-1 to TRBJ2-2, with 9 bases fitting TRBD2. The V segment lost 0 bases and the J segment 5 bases; nucleotides outside the gene matches: 11. The CDR3 consists of 18 residues. Per the germline V gene, CDR1 is SGHRS and CDR2 is YFSETQ. CDR3: CASSLGTSVGGPTGELFF. CDR3 nucleotides: TGCGCCAGCAGCTTGGGGACTAGCGTAGGAGGTCCAACCGGGGAGCTGTTTTTT.

The gene calls are TRBV7-9 and TRBJ2-1; 11 bases are a match to TRBD2. There are 15 residues in the CDR3. The germline V gene has CDR1 SEHNR and CDR2 FQNEAQ (reference sequence). After removal of 5 bases from V and 7 bases from J, the junction contained 7 bases not matched to a gene. The CDR3 region is CASSPPGTSGNEQFF. Written as DNA, the CDR3 is TGTGCCAGCAGCCCCCCCGGGACTAGCGGAAATGAGCAGTTCTTC.

The gene calls are TRBV25-1 and TRBJ1-1, with 10 nucleotides matching TRBD1. The CDR3 covers 15 residues. The germline V gene has CDR1 MGHDK and CDR2 SYGVNS. V lost 4 bases, J lost 12 bases, and 14 bases stayed unmatched. The CDR3 is CASSGESPGQGRTFF. The CDR3 DNA reads TGTGCCAGCAGTGGGGAAAGCCCGGGACAGGGGAGAACTTTCTTT.

CDR3 bases: TGTGCCAGCTCACCAAGGGGCAACACCGGGGAGCTGTTTTTT. Protein product: CASSPRGNTGELFF. The chain combines TRBV18 with TRBJ2-2; D is perhaps TRBD1 (5 bases). The germline gives CDR1 KGHSH, CDR2 LQKENI. Trimming stripped 2 bases from V and 2 bases from J, with 6 bases between. The CDR3 is made up of 14 amino acids.

The CDR3 loop is CASSWTAFVYEQYF. Written as DNA, the CDR3 is TGTGCCAGCAGTTGGACAGCGTTTGTATACGAGCAGTACTTC. The J gene is TRBJ2-7, the V gene TRBV27; tentatively, D is TRBD1 (6 bases). Germline V lookup: CDR1 MNHEY, CDR2 SMNVEV (reference sequence). Trimming took 4 bases from V and 4 from J, leaving 14 bases between them. The CDR3 totals 14 residues.

The chain recombines TRBV5-1 with TRBJ1-3; D is unclear. Trimming pared 2 bases from V and 1 base from J, leaving 7 bases between. The CDR3 runs to 14 residues. Germline V lookup: CDR1 SGHRS, CDR2 YFSETQ. Here the CDR3 DNA reads TGCGCCAGCAGCTTCGGGAATTCTGGAAACACCATATATTTT. Protein sequence: CASSFGNSGNTIYF.

This clone was recorded once. The gene calls are TRBV6-6 and TRBJ1-5, with 7 bases lining up with TRBD1. Trimming removed 6 bases from V and 0 bases from J; junction bases left unmatched: 5. This CDR3 comprises 15 residues. CDR1 is MNHNY and CDR2 is SVGAGI in the germline V gene (reference sequence). The CDR3 region has the DNA TGTGCCAGCAGACGGGGACAGAATAGCAATCAGCCCCAGCATTTT. Protein sequence: CASRRGQNSNQPQHF.

The chain employs TRBV7-9 and TRBJ2-4, with a tentative D call TRBD1 (5 bases). From germline, CDR1 is SEHNR and CDR2 FQNEAQ (reference sequence). Trimming left V 8 bases short and J 6 bases short, with 11 bases between. The CDR3 contains 12 residues. The CDR3 nucleotides are TGTGCCAGCGAAGGGGTGGGAAACATTCAGTACTTC. Protein: CASEGVGNIQYF.

This clone occurred a few times. The chain uses TRBV2 and TRBJ1-5; D is unclear. Germline values: CDR1 SNHLY, CDR2 FYNNEI. The CDR3 loop spans 16 amino acids. Trimming removed 5 bases at V and 0 bases at J, with 14 bases between. In DNA form, the CDR3 reads TGTGCCAGCAGTCCTGCACGAAGCTATAGCAATCAGCCCCAGCATTTT. It translates to CASSPARSYSNQPQHF.

The gene calls are TRBV15 and TRBJ2-7; no reliable D call. Trimming removed 0 bases at V and 4 bases at J, with 4 bases between. The CDR3 is made up of 12 amino acids. In germline, CDR1 is LNHNV, CDR2 YYDKDF (reference sequence). This CDR3 reads CATSRDTYEQYF. The CDR3 DNA sequence: TGTGCCACCAGCAGAGACACATACGAGCAGTACTTC.

This clone showed up just once. The chain couples TRBV29-1 to TRBJ2-2; D possibly corresponds to TRBD1 (5 bases). V dropped 2 bases and J dropped 4 bases, with 11 bases sitting between them. This CDR3 has 14 amino acids. CDR1 and CDR2 (germline): SQVTM, ANQGSEA. The CDR3 nucleotides read TGCAGCGTTGAACACGCCAGGGTCACCGGGGAGCTGTTTTTT. Translation gives CSVEHARVTGELFF.

The rearrangement links TRBV29-1 to TRBJ2-1; 7 positions match TRBD2. After removal of 0 bases from V and 5 bases from J, the junction contained 7 bases not matched to a gene. The length of the CDR3 is 15 residues. Germline CDR1 is SQVTM and CDR2 is ANQGSEA. CDR3 sequence reads: CSVEDLASGNNEQFF. The CDR3 DNA reads as TGCAGCGTTGAAGATCTGGCTAGCGGCAACAATGAGCAGTTCTTC.

This clone was observed a few times. The genes are TRBV10-3 and TRBJ1-2; D is unclear. The ends were cut back, 1 base at V and 3 bases at J, with 9 bases in the middle. The CDR3 consists of 14 residues. Germline CDR1 ENHRY, CDR2 SYGVKD. The CDR3 loop is CAISELGQDYGYTF. Written as DNA, the CDR3 is TGTGCCATCAGTGAGTTGGGCCAGGACTATGGCTACACCTTC.

The chain carries TRBV5-4 and TRBJ1-1, with a weak D call TRBD1 (5 bases). The CDR3 length is 15 residues. Germline V gives CDR1 SGHNT, CDR2 YYREEE (reference sequence). V lost 1 base and J 1 base, leaving 11 bases between the germline ends. This chain's CDR3 is CASSLRQGTNTEAFF. CDR3 nucleotide sequence: TGTGCCAGCAGCTTGAGGCAGGGAACGAACACTGAAGCTTTCTTT.

The rearrangement uses TRBV10-3 and TRBJ1-1; TRBD1 aligns across 7 bases. The germline V gene encodes CDR1 ENHRY and CDR2 SYGVKD. The CDR3 has 14 residues. Trimming cost V 4 bases and J 6 bases; bases outside gene matches: 8. CDR3 amino acids: CAISAGQLIAEAFF. As DNA, the CDR3 is TGTGCCATCAGTGCGGGACAGTTAATCGCTGAAGCTTTCTTT.

The gene calls are TRBV2 and TRBJ2-5; no reliable D call. This CDR3 contains 12 residues. Germline V gives CDR1 SNHLY, CDR2 FYNNEI. The ends were cut back, 6 bases at V and 5 bases at J, with 10 bases in the middle. CDR3 loop: CASSLGRETQYF. CDR3 DNA sequence: TGTGCCAGCAGCCTAGGCAGGGAGACCCAGTACTTC.

This clone has just a few counts. The CDR3 DNA reads as TGTGCCAGCAGCTTAGTCCTGAGCTCCTACAATGAGCAGTTCTTC. Protein sequence: CASSLVLSSYNEQFF. The chain recombines TRBV7-2 with TRBJ2-1; D not certain. There are 15 residues in the CDR3. With 1 base removed from V and 0 bases from J, the gap between germline ends came to 7 bases. The germline CDR1 and CDR2 sequences are SGHTA and FQGNSA.

The gene calls are TRBV5-8 and TRBJ1-2, with D hard to call. CDR1 and CDR2 from the germline V gene are SGHTS and YDEGEE. The germline V and J ends were trimmed by 4 bases and 1 base, with 11 bases remaining between them. This CDR3 has 14 amino acids. CDR3 residues: CASSQPQNNYGYTF. Here the CDR3 DNA reads TGTGCCAGCAGCCAACCACAGAATAACTATGGCTACACCTTC.

The chain is built from TRBV11-2 and TRBJ2-7; TRBD1 is a possible D gene (5 bases). Germline V gene data show CDR1 as SGHAT and CDR2 as FQNNGV. V was pared by 6 bases and J by 5 bases, with 14 bases between. The CDR3 consists of 13 residues. CDR3 DNA sequence: TGTGCCAGCAGTTCTTCCCCAGGGCACGAGCAGTACTTC. Its translation: CASSSSPGHEQYF.

This clone showed up just a few times. The chain combines TRBV5-1 with TRBJ2-7, with D possibly TRBD2 on 5 matching bases. Germline-derived CDR1 and CDR2 are SGHRS and YFSETQ. The V gene lost 0 bases and the J gene lost 6 bases, with 16 bases spanning the gap. This CDR3 is 15 amino acids long. The CDR3 DNA follows: TGCGCCAGCAGCTTGGGGGGTCCGACACGGGGCGAGCAGTACTTC. Translated: CASSLGGPTRGEQYF.

V is TRBV7-2 and J is TRBJ1-5; D may be TRBD1 (5 bases). V was trimmed by 4 bases and J by 4 bases, leaving 14 bases between them. CDR3 length: 15 residues. CDR1 is SGHTA and CDR2 is FQGNSA in the germline V gene. CDR3 protein: CASSSLGLLNQPQHF. CDR3 DNA sequence: TGTGCCAGCAGCTCCTTGGGGCTGTTGAATCAGCCCCAGCATTTT.

The V gene is TRBV5-1, the J gene TRBJ2-3, with D possibly TRBD1 on 5 matching bases. The V and J ends lost 4 bases and 1 base respectively, with 16 bases between them. The length of the CDR3 is 16 residues. Germline CDR1 reads SGHRS; CDR2 reads YFSETQ. CDR3 sequence (DNA): TGCGCCAGCAGCCCCAGCGCCCCCAGGGGCACAGATACGCAGTATTTT. It specifies CASSPSAPRGTDTQYF.